The clone carrying this T cell receptor (beta chain) was counted at least ten times. This record belongs to a study of spatial heterogeneity in lung cancer. About the study: Consistent detection of more beta-chain than alpha-chain sequences was observed. In raw reads, more than nine appearances on average were recorded for each unique TCR and UMI combination.

Using its own MiXCR run on the 5' RACE reads, TCRdb lists one record per CDR3 protein. The table lists 50,000 to 55,000 distinct CDR3 sequences, about 7% of them singletons. Time point meaning: sample taken at primary tumor resection. Material for sequencing was whole RNA from tumor, nontumor lung or frozen PBMC, left unsorted. This TCR came from a female donor with early-stage non-small cell lung cancer. The specimen was PBMCs, collected at surgery.

The CDR3 DNA reads as TGTGCCAGCAGTGAGTTTTTGAACACTGAAGCTTTCTTT. Residues: CASSEFLNTEAFF. The rearrangement links TRBV7-9 to TRBJ1-1, with D unclear. The CDR3 is 13 residues long. Trimming left V 6 bases short and J 0 bases short, with 8 bases between. Germline lookup yields CDR1 SEHNR and CDR2 FQNEAQ (reference sequence).